In its sample, the clone carrying this TCR beta chain was seen a few times. This entry belongs to a study of T cells in Graves' hyperthyroidism and ophthalmopathy. RNA transcripts provided the source from which TCR beta CDR3 regions were amplified. A first-round RT-PCR of the TCR CDR3 used the HTBI primer set. MiXCR was run by TCRdb on the multiplex PCR reads, yielding one entry per CDR3 protein. The table shows a few hundred thousand distinct CDR3 sequences, with roughly 14% occurring only once. Germline CDR1 and CDR2: MNHNS and SASEGT. This CDR3 is 15 amino acids long. The V and J ends lost 0 bases and 4 bases respectively, with 9 bases between them.

Sequenced sample: blood. J is TRBJ1-4 and V is TRBV6-1; D is ambiguous. This clonotype was obtained from a young man with Graves' hyperthyroidism that later progressed to Graves' ophthalmopathy. The CDR3 reads CASSEAGRNNEKLFF. The CDR3 DNA reads TGTGCCAGCAGTGAAGCAGGCCGGAATAATGAAAAACTGTTTTTT.